This T cell receptor beta chain was sequenced in a study of blood T cell repertoires in COVID-19. The CDR3 has 15 residues. Trimming removed 1 base from V and 7 bases from J, with 16 bases in between. Germline CDR1 and CDR2: LGHDT and YNNKEL (reference sequence). Repertoires were generated with immunoSEQ multiplex PCR, while TCRdb's copy carries only in-frame clones and drops some. This sample yields about 170,000 clones, of which 88% are seen a single time; around 24% belongs to the top ten. The sequence derives from a man aged 60-69 years with acute or convalescent COVID-19. This sequence joins TRBV3-1 (or the pseudogene TRBV3-2) and TRBJ1-2; D is unresolved. Sequences were obtained from peripheral blood. CDR3 sequence (DNA): TGTGCCAGCAGCCAAGCGTTTCGAGGTTTGGGTGGCTACACCTTC. It encodes CASSQAFRGLGGYTF.